Reported below is one T cell receptor (beta chain). It was with unique molecular identifiers that the TCRbeta library was prepared. MiXCR, run by TCRdb on the PCR reads, gives a single entry per CDR3 protein. The table shows about half a million distinct CDR3 sequences, with 9.5% to 15% occurring only once. The data stem from a study of T-cell reconstitution after alpha-beta-depleted transplantation in children. V lost 2 bases to trimming and J lost 4 bases, with 14 bases between them. There are 15 residues in the CDR3. Germline CDR1 reads SGDLS; CDR2 reads YYNGEE. This specimen consisted of PBMCs from the stem cell graft donor, obtained from the stem cell graft. V usage is TRBV9 and J usage is TRBJ2-3, with D tentatively TRBD2 (6 bases). The sequence derives from a human donor who donated a stem cell graft to a child with combined immunodeficiency. The CDR3 loop is CASSVRVEGADTQYF. The CDR3 nucleotides read TGTGCCAGCAGCGTCAGAGTGGAGGGAGCAGATACGCAGTATTTT.